What follows describes a single T cell receptor (beta chain). No antigen is known for it. These data are taken from a study of shared clonotypes between healthy human individuals. Background on the study: The plates for each donor numbered three CD4 naive, three CD4 memory, two CD8 naive and one CD8 memory.

The DNA input per sorted-subset replicate PCR was 200 ng, corresponding to around 28,000 T cell genomes. Only in-frame clones appear in the TCRdb table, and some are missing; sequencing was by immunoSEQ multiplex PCR. The sample lists approximately 2.3 million clones; 93% were seen once. Germline assignment: CDR1 SGHRS and CDR2 YFSETQ. The CDR3 sequence is 15 residues long. The V and J ends lost 5 bases and 5 bases, in that order; junction bases with no gene match: 6. Notes on the study in general: Generation probabilities were higher for clonotypes shared across all four sorted-subset donors than for unshared ones. A generally larger estimated richness was seen in naive subsets than in memory subsets.

Specimen: naive CD4+ T cells from PBMCs. Sample subset: CD45RA+ positively selected. The clonotype originates from a man younger than 30 in good health. Some clones in this sample may be carry-over from other donors' samples. This chain uses TRBV5-1 with TRBJ2-1, with 11 bases lining up with TRBD2. Here the CDR3 reads CASSSLAGAHNEQFF. CDR3 nucleotides: TGCGCCAGCAGTTCACTAGCGGGAGCCCACAATGAGCAGTTCTTC.